This TCR beta chain was identified during a study of shared T cell receptors in the human thymus. The V gene lost 0 bases and the J gene lost 2 bases, with 16 bases spanning the gap. This CDR3 has 16 residues. Germline CDR1 is GTSNPN and CDR2 is SVGIG (reference sequence). Method: immunoSEQ multiplex PCR; TCRdb's copy keeps in-frame clones and lacks some. In the table there are hundreds of thousands of clones, 78% of which are singletons. These sequences were also reported in another study, on human thymus T cells. Per that paper: The donor group consisted of healthy Finnish infants who were having corrective surgery for congenital heart defects. Corrective heart surgery yielded resections, and these provided the thymus tissue. An apparent bias in V and J gene usage was seen in thymic and blood repertoires. Overlap was high between thymic repertoires from unrelated individuals, as reported in related research.

The receptor was isolated from a boy in the first two years of life with a congenital heart defect. The chain is built from TRBV30 and TRBJ1-2; no clear D. The sample taken for sequencing was thymocytes. The CDR3 DNA follows: TGTGCCTGGAGTGTAATTCTACGAGGGAGGAACTATGGCTACACCTTC. Amino acid sequence: CAWSVILRGRNYGYTF. Together with reference TRBV30 and TRBJ1-2, the CDR3 gives the full variable domain: SQTIHQWPATLVQPVGSPLSLECTVEGTSNPNLYWYRQAAGRGLQLLFYSVGIGQISSEVPQNLSASRPQDRQFILSSKKLLLSDSGFYLCAWSVILRGRNYGYTFGSGTRLTVV.